These 17 T cell receptor beta chains originate from one sample sequenced in a study of Tregs in tolerant kidney transplant recipients. Only in-frame clones appear in the TCRdb table, and some are missing; sequencing was by immunoSEQ multiplex PCR. The repertoire holds approximately 98,000 clones, with almost 90% as singletons. This material consisted of CD4+ T cells from blood, taken before the transplant. The receptors come from a human donor who received a combined kidney and bone marrow transplant.

J is TRBJ1-1 and V is TRBV18; no definite D call. The germline V gene has CDR1 KGHSH and CDR2 LQKENI. This CDR3 is 13 amino acids long. V dropped 6 bases and J dropped 0 bases, with 8 bases sitting between them. CDR3 in amino acids: CASSSDLNTEAFF. Here the CDR3 DNA reads TGTGCCAGCTCGTCAGATTTGAACACTGAAGCTTTCTTT.

The rearrangement links TRBV5-4 to TRBJ2-3, with 7 bases lining up with TRBD2. J was trimmed by 1 base and V by 3 bases; bases with no gene match: 8. Per germline, CDR1 SGHNT and CDR2 YYREEE (reference sequence). This CDR3 is 16 amino acids long. The CDR3 spells CASSSWLAAGTDTQYF. The CDR3 DNA reads TGTGCCAGCAGCTCATGGCTAGCGGCTGGCACAGATACGCAGTATTTT.

This clone has a single count. This rearrangement joins TRBV11-2 to TRBJ1-4; 7 bases line up with TRBD1. Germline V gene lookup returns CDR1 SGHAT and CDR2 FQNNGV. The CDR3 is 14 residues long. The ends lost 3 bases at V and 2 bases at J; junction bases unmatched: 0. Written as DNA, the CDR3 is TGTGCCAGCAGCTTCAGGGGGACTAATGAAAAACTGTTTTTT. Its translation: CASSFRGTNEKLFF. Complete variable domain (other parts from reference TRBV11-2 and TRBJ1-4): EAGVAQSPRYKIIEKRQSVAFWCNPISGHATLYWYQQILGQGPKLLIQFQNNGVVDDSQLPKDRFSAERLKGVDSTLKIQPAKLEDSAVYLCASSFRGTNEKLFFGSGTQLSVL.

The V and J genes are TRBV30 and TRBJ1-1; possible D gene TRBD1, 5 bases. The germline V gene has CDR1 GTSNPN and CDR2 SVGIG (reference sequence). The CDR3 length is 14 residues. V lost 0 bases and J lost 5, with 13 bases in between. CDR3 sequence reads: CAWSVLGGGTEAFF. The CDR3 bases are TGTGCCTGGAGTGTACTGGGGGGTGGTACTGAAGCTTTCTTT. Full variable domain (outside the CDR3, taken from reference TRBV30 and TRBJ1-1): SQTIHQWPATLVQPVGSPLSLECTVEGTSNPNLYWYRQAAGRGLQLLFYSVGIGQISSEVPQNLSASRPQDRQFILSSKKLLLSDSGFYLCAWSVLGGGTEAFFGQGTRLTVV.

This chain connects TRBV18 to TRBJ2-7, with D maybe TRBD2 (6 bases). Looked up from germline, CDR1 is KGHSH and CDR2 is LQKENI. The CDR3 extends over 13 amino acids. Deletions cut 4 bases from V and 6 bases from J, with 13 bases between. As DNA, the CDR3 is TGTGCCAGCTCACTCGGAGGGGTTAGCGAGCAGTACTTC. Translation: CASSLGGVSEQYF.

This chain joins TRBV5-1 and TRBJ2-3; 9 bases match TRBD2. The V gene's germline CDR1 is SGHRS and CDR2 YFSETQ. CDR3 length equals 16 residues. The V gene end was trimmed by 0 bases and the J gene end by 4 bases; junction bases not matched to a gene: 6. In DNA, the CDR3 is TGCGCCAGCAGCTTGGGCAGCGGGGGGATGGCAGATACGCAGTATTTT. As protein: CASSLGSGGMADTQYF.

This clone was picked up one time. The chain combines TRBV28 with TRBJ2-1; perhaps TRBD2 as D (6 bases). The germline V gene has CDR1 MDHEN and CDR2 SYDVKM. With 5 bases removed from V and 8 bases from J, the gap between germline ends came to 19 bases. The CDR3 covers 15 residues. The CDR3 reads CASSLPPRLGDEQFF. DNA of the CDR3: TGTGCCAGCAGTCTTCCCCCCCGACTAGGAGATGAGCAGTTCTTC. The full variable domain, its missing parts supplied by reference TRBV28 and TRBJ2-1, is DVKVTQSSRYLVKRTGEKVFLECVQDMDHENMFWYRQDPGLGLRLIYFSYDVKMKEKGDIPEGYSVSREKKERFSLILESASTNQTSMYLCASSLPPRLGDEQFFGPGTRLTVL.

This chain connects TRBV7-2 to TRBJ2-7; tentatively, D is TRBD2 (5 bases). Germline V gene sequence: CDR1 SGHTA, CDR2 FQGNSA. The V gene lost 2 bases and the J gene lost 5 bases, with 10 bases spanning the gap. The CDR3 loop spans 13 amino acids. This CDR3 reads CASSLRGLHEQYF. CDR3 nucleotides: TGTGCCAGCAGCTTAAGAGGGCTCCACGAGCAGTACTTC.

The CDR3 DNA sequence: TGTGCCAGCAGCCTCCAAGAGACCCAGTACTTC. This codes for CASSLQETQYF. This chain links TRBV7-9 with TRBJ2-5; D remains ambiguous. This CDR3 is 11 amino acids long. Germline loops: CDR1 SEHNR, CDR2 FQNEAQ (reference sequence). V lost 5 bases and J lost 1, with 2 bases in between.

The chain carries TRBV2 and TRBJ1-5, with 9 bases identical to TRBD1. CDR3 length: 15 residues. With 7 bases clipped from V and 1 base from J, the junction kept 5 bases outside the gene matches. Germline CDR1 and CDR2: SNHLY and FYNNEI. Written as DNA, the CDR3 is TGTGCCAGCACCCGACAGGGGGTAAGCAATCAGCCCCAGCATTTT. Translated: CASTRQGVSNQPQHF. The variable domain in full, completed from reference TRBV2 and TRBJ1-5, reads EPEVTQTPSHQVTQMGQEVILRCVPISNHLYFYWYRQILGQKVEFLVSFYNNEISEKSEIFDDQFSVERPDGSNFTLKIRSTKLEDSAMYFCASTRQGVSNQPQHFGDGTRLSIL.

This clone was observed once. One end of the junction fails to match germline, which may point to a read error. J is TRBJ2-5 and V is TRBV5-1, with TRBD2 as a possible D gene (5 bases). The CDR3 spans 13 residues. The germline V gene encodes CDR1 SGHRS and CDR2 YFSETQ. The CDR3 protein is CASTLGGRETQYF. The CDR3 DNA is TGCGCCAGCACCTTGGGTGGGAGAGAGACCCAGTACTTC.

This clone has just one count. The chain employs TRBV19 and TRBJ1-5; tentative D call: TRBD1 (5 bases). The germline V gene has CDR1 LNHDA and CDR2 SQIVND (reference sequence). V was clipped by 9 bases and J by 3 bases, with 18 bases between them. This CDR3 is built from 15 residues. CDR3 residues: CASARTGLNNQPQHF. The DNA for the CDR3 is TGTGCCAGCGCTAGAACGGGACTCAACAATCAGCCCCAGCATTTT.

The chain is built from TRBV7-9 and TRBJ2-2; 8 nucleotides line up with TRBD1. The CDR3 is 15 amino acids. Germline V CDR1 and CDR2: SEHNR, FQNEAQ (reference sequence). J gave up 4 bases and V 4 bases, and 5 bases lay outside the gene matches. CDR3 bases: TGTGCCAGCAGCTCATGGACAGGGCGCACCGGGGAGCTGTTTTTT. Translated: CASSSWTGRTGELFF.

The CDR3 loop is CASSQTSGGAYEQFF. CDR3 DNA sequence: TGCGCCAGCAGCCAGACTAGCGGGGGGGCCTATGAGCAGTTCTTC. The rearrangement links TRBV5-1 to TRBJ2-1; 14 nucleotides match TRBD2. The germline CDR1 and CDR2 sequences are SGHRS and YFSETQ. V was clipped by 4 bases and J by 8 bases; unmatched bases: 5. This CDR3 is 15 amino acids long.

The rearrangement joins TRBV7-8 to TRBJ2-1; 7 nucleotides line up with TRBD2. After removal of 4 bases from V and 5 bases from J, the junction contained 8 bases not matched to a gene. CDR1 and CDR2 from the germline V gene are SGHVS and FQNEAQ. This CDR3 is built from 15 residues. The DNA of the CDR3 is TGTGCCAGCAGCTCAGGGAGGGTGGGTAACAATGAGCAGTTCTTC. Protein: CASSSGRVGNNEQFF.

The J gene is TRBJ2-1, the V gene TRBV6-6; D perhaps matches TRBD2 (6 bases). V was pared by 7 bases and J by 3 bases, with 13 bases between. This CDR3 is built from 14 residues. Germline lookup yields CDR1 MNHNY and CDR2 SVGAGI (reference sequence). This chain's CDR3 is CASMQGLVYNEQFF. The DNA of the CDR3 is TGTGCCAGCATGCAGGGACTGGTCTACAATGAGCAGTTCTTC.

This chain joins TRBV12-5 and TRBJ1-5; D not certain. With 0 bases removed from V and 7 bases from J, the gap between germline ends came to 4 bases. The CDR3 spans 12 residues. Germline values: CDR1 LGHNT, CDR2 FRNRAP. This CDR3 is CASGLVSQPQHF. The CDR3 nucleotides read TGTGCTAGTGGTTTGGTCTCCCAGCCCCAGCATTTT.